The 3 T cell receptor beta chains in this list originate from one sample, sequenced in a study of cytomegalovirus exposure and HLA in healthy donors. The PCR ran on 60 Vbeta and 13 Jbeta primers. Profiled with immunoSEQ multiplex PCR; TCRdb holds only in-frame clones, not every one. Altogether roughly 200,000 clones are present, roughly 80% being singletons, with the ten largest covering around 1.6%. Sequencing used PBMCs. The receptors come from a man aged 45-65 years in good health and CMV-seronegative.

This clone was seen a handful of times. The chain is built from TRBV30 and TRBJ2-7; TRBD1 agrees at 9 bases. With 1 base clipped from V and 4 bases from J, the junction kept 2 bases outside the gene matches. Germline V gene sequence: CDR1 GTSNPN, CDR2 SVGIG (reference sequence). The CDR3 length is 13 residues. The CDR3 reads CAWSGTGVYEQYF. CDR3 DNA sequence: TGTGCCTGGAGTGGGACAGGGGTATACGAGCAGTACTTC.

This clone came up a few times. CDR3 loop: CASSNRDYYEQYF. CDR3 nucleotide sequence: TGTGCCAGCAGCAACAGGGATTACTACGAGCAGTACTTC. The rearrangement uses TRBV5-6 and TRBJ2-7, with TRBD1 as a possible D gene (6 bases). CDR3 size: 13 residues. Trimming took 4 bases from V and 3 from J, leaving 11 bases between them. Germline V gene data show CDR1 as SGHDT and CDR2 as YYEEEE. The variable domain in full, with the rest retrieved from reference TRBV5-6 and TRBJ2-7, is DAGVTQSPTHLIKTRGQQVTLRCSPKSGHDTVSWYQQALGQGPQFIFQYYEEEERQRGNFPDRFSGHQFPNYSSELNVNALLLGDSALYLCASSNRDYYEQYFGPGTRLTVT.

The V call is TRBV7-9, the J call TRBJ1-2; possible D gene TRBD1, 6 bases. The germline V gene has CDR1 SEHNR and CDR2 FQNEAQ (reference sequence). V was pared by 2 bases and J by 10 bases, with 8 bases between. This CDR3 region has 11 residues. The CDR3 loop is CASSLQGYYTF. DNA of the CDR3: TGTGCCAGCAGCTTACAGGGGTACTACACCTTC.